Following are 14 T cell receptor beta chains from one sample sequenced in a study of CD8 T cells in Susac syndrome. RNA totalling about 0.45 to 1 ug underwent reverse transcription with random hexamers. TCRdb re-called the immunoSEQ multiplex PCR reads through MiXCR, storing one row per CDR3 protein. The sample lists about 180,000 distinct CDR3 sequences, roughly 94% occurring once. The sequenced sample consisted of CD4+ T cells from PBMCs. The source of these receptors is a human donor with Susac syndrome.

V is TRBV5-6 and J is TRBJ2-7, with D perhaps TRBD1 or TRBD2 (6 bases each). The CDR3 covers 16 residues. The germline CDR1 and CDR2 sequences are SGHDT and YYEEEE. The V end was cut by 1 base, the J end by 3 bases, with 17 bases between. The CDR3, as DNA: TGTGCCAGCAGCTTGAAACCGGGGGCAGTGTACTACGAGCAGTACTTC. It specifies CASSLKPGAVYYEQYF. Filled out from reference TRBV5-6 and TRBJ2-7, the complete variable domain reads DAGVTQSPTHLIKTRGQQVTLRCSPKSGHDTVSWYQQALGQGPQFIFQYYEEEERQRGNFPDRFSGHQFPNYSSELNVNALLLGDSALYLCASSLKPGAVYYEQYFGPGTRLTVT.

This clonotype was seen a single time. The genes are TRBV29-1 and TRBJ1-4; D unclear. Germline-derived CDR1 and CDR2 are SQVTM and ANQGSEA. The CDR3 contains 14 residues. The V end lost 0 bases, the J end lost 1 base, and 6 bases lay between the germline ends. The CDR3 spells CSVEEAGTNEKLFF. CDR3 DNA sequence: TGCAGCGTTGAAGAGGCAGGAACTAATGAAAAACTGTTTTTT.

This sequence joins TRBV6-5 and TRBJ2-1; TRBD2 aligns across 10 bases. Germline V gene sequence: CDR1 MNHEY, CDR2 SVGAGI. CDR3 size: 14 residues. Trimming cost V 6 bases and J 8 bases; bases outside gene matches: 7. CDR3 DNA sequence: TGTGCCAGCAGAGCGGGAGGGCCCTCGGATGAGCAGTTCTTC. Translated: CASRAGGPSDEQFF.

The CDR3 DNA is TGTGCCAGCAGTTCAAACAGGGGAGACATTCAGTACTTC. Amino acids: CASSSNRGDIQYF. V is TRBV6-6 and J is TRBJ2-4; 7 nucleotides align to TRBD1. The V gene end was trimmed by 4 bases and the J gene end by 8 bases; junction bases not matched to a gene: 5. This CDR3 region has 13 residues. Germline V gene sequence: CDR1 MNHNY, CDR2 SVGAGI (reference sequence).

The DNA of the CDR3 is TGTGCCAGCAGTGCAACTCCGGGACTAGCGGGGGGGCGGACCTACGAGCAGTACTTC. Its protein is CASSATPGLAGGRTYEQYF. The chain recombines TRBV6-1 with TRBJ2-7; the match to TRBD2 covers 16 bases. The CDR3 totals 19 residues. With V trimmed by 4 bases and J by 2 bases, 11 bases remained unmatched. CDR1 is MNHNS and CDR2 is SASEGT in the germline V gene.

The chain joins TRBV5-4 to TRBJ1-2; D is unresolved. Trimming took 2 bases from V and 8 from J, leaving 10 bases between them. This CDR3 spans 12 amino acids. The germline V gene encodes CDR1 SGHNT and CDR2 YYREEE (reference sequence). This chain's CDR3 is CASSFTTEGYTF. The DNA for the CDR3 is TGTGCCAGCAGCTTTACCACGGAAGGCTACACCTTC. Supplemented by reference TRBV5-4 and TRBJ1-2, the full variable domain reads ETGVTQSPTHLIKTRGQQVTLRCSSQSGHNTVSWYQQALGQGPQFIFQYYREEENGRGNFPPRFSGLQFPNYSSELNVNALELDDSALYLCASSFTTEGYTFGSGTRLTVV.

This rearrangement joins TRBV18 to TRBJ2-7; D uncertain. V was clipped by 2 bases and J by 2 bases, with 13 bases between them. Germline loops: CDR1 KGHSH, CDR2 LQKENI. CDR3 length: 15 amino acids. CDR3 residues: CASSPSGSQTYEQYF. The CDR3 DNA reads TGTGCCAGCTCACCATCCGGCAGCCAGACCTACGAGCAGTACTTC.

The rearrangement links TRBV5-1 to TRBJ2-2; 8 nucleotides agree with TRBD2. The length of the CDR3 is 16 residues. CDR1 and CDR2 from the germline V gene are SGHRS and YFSETQ. Trimming removed 1 base from V and 2 bases from J; junction bases left unmatched: 4. CDR3 sequence: CASSLMGLDNTGELFF. DNA for the CDR3: TGCGCCAGCAGCTTGATGGGACTAGACAACACCGGGGAGCTGTTTTTT.

The chain uses TRBV4-3 and TRBJ2-1, with a weak D call TRBD2 (5 bases). The CDR3 sequence is 15 residues long. Germline CDR1 is LGHNA and CDR2 is YSLEER. V lost 0 bases, J lost 2 bases, and 8 bases lay in between. The CDR3 DNA reads TGCGCCAGCAGCCAAGAGAGGGCGGCCTACAATGAGCAGTTCTTC. This gives the protein CASSQERAAYNEQFF.

This sequence joins TRBV6-1 and TRBJ2-1, with 7 bases matching TRBD2. Germline lookup yields CDR1 MNHNS and CDR2 SASEGT. CDR3 length: 16 residues. V was clipped by 6 bases and J by 4 bases; unmatched bases: 12. In nucleotides, the CDR3 is TGTGCCAGCAGCCATGGGAGGGAAGGGCTATACAATGAGCAGTTCTTC. Protein: CASSHGREGLYNEQFF.

This chain joins TRBV6-1 and TRBJ2-2; D not certain. CDR3 length: 14 amino acids. V lost 2 bases and J lost 1, with 5 bases in between. Germline assignment: CDR1 MNHNS and CDR2 SASEGT. CDR3 coding DNA: TGTGCCAGCAGTGAACTTTGGAACACCGGGGAGCTGTTTTTT. Amino acid sequence: CASSELWNTGELFF.

The chain recombines TRBV19 with TRBJ1-5, with a tentative D call TRBD1 (5 bases). This CDR3 contains 19 residues. Between the trimmed V and J ends, which lost 0 bases and 1 base, there was a span of 19 bases. Germline values: CDR1 LNHDA, CDR2 SQIVND (reference sequence). This chain's CDR3 is CASSIDGGWRGRSNQPQHF. The CDR3 DNA follows: TGTGCCAGTAGTATAGATGGGGGGTGGAGAGGCAGGAGCAATCAGCCCCAGCATTTT.

The chain recombines TRBV20-1 with TRBJ2-7, with D perhaps matching TRBD1 (6 bases). This CDR3 contains 13 residues. Germline values: CDR1 DFQATT, CDR2 SNEGSKA (reference sequence). The V end lost 7 bases, the J end lost 1 base, and 14 bases lay between the germline ends. The CDR3, as DNA: TGCAGTGTTCGAAGGACAGCGTCCTACGAGCAGTACTTC. It is translated as CSVRRTASYEQYF.

The chain is built from TRBV12-3 or TRBV12-4 and TRBJ1-1, with D maybe TRBD1 (6 bases). Deletions cut 5 bases from V and 4 bases from J, with 14 bases between. This CDR3 has 14 residues. In DNA, the CDR3 is TGTGCCAGCAGTGAACTACAGGGTCTCACTGAAGCTTTCTTT. Translating gives CASSELQGLTEAFF.